These T cell receptor beta chains were read from a single sample in a study of T cell responses to AZD1222 COVID-19 vaccine. TCRdb's copy holds only in-frame clones and misses some; the assay was immunoSEQ multiplex PCR. The sample has approximately 150,000 clones; about 89% are singletons. Sequencing used peripheral blood, obtained 28 days after the second AZD1222 dose. The receptors shown here come from an adult who received the AZD1222 COVID-19 vaccine. CDR3s include the opening cysteine and the closing phenylalanine or tryptophan. D genes are given only for firm matches. Not all rows give a size; the values are once, few, many and, for expanded clones, a class.

clone size: .; D gene: TRBD1; V gene: TRBV7-9; J gene: TRBJ1-2; CDR3 protein: CASSSDRQGFIMEYGYTF; CDR3 DNA: TGTGCCAGCAGCTCCGATCGACAGGGGTTCATAATGGAGTATGGCTACACCTTC
clone size: .; D gene: .; V gene: TRBV11-3; J gene: TRBJ1-1; CDR3 protein: CASSLAGGEYTEAFF; CDR3 DNA: TGTGCCAGCAGCTTAGCGGGCGGGGAATACACTGAAGCTTTCTTT
clone size: .; D gene: .; V gene: TRBV20-1; J gene: TRBJ2-7; CDR3 protein: CSASRGANSYEQYF; CDR3 DNA: TGCAGTGCGAGTCGCGGGGCAAACTCCTACGAGCAGTACTTC
clone size: .; D gene: .; V gene: TRBV5-8; J gene: TRBJ1-1; CDR3 protein: CASSLNPQNTEAFF; CDR3 DNA: TGTGCCAGCAGCTTGAATCCCCAGAACACTGAAGCTTTCTTT
clone size: once; D gene: TRBD2; V gene: TRBV11-3; J gene: TRBJ2-3; CDR3 protein: CASSPGAGGLTDTQYF; CDR3 DNA: TGTGCCAGCAGCCCAGGGGCGGGGGGTCTCACAGATACGCAGTATTTT
clone size: .; D gene: .; V gene: TRBV10-2; J gene: TRBJ2-3; CDR3 protein: CASSELNGLVTDTQYF; CDR3 DNA: TGCGCCAGCAGTGAGTTAAATGGTCTCGTCACAGATACGCAGTATTTT
clone size: .; D gene: .; V gene: TRBV5-1; J gene: TRBJ1-2; CDR3 protein: CASSLAPGLYGYTF; CDR3 DNA: TGCGCCAGCAGCTTGGCCCCGGGACTCTATGGCTACACCTTC
clone size: .; D gene: .; V gene: TRBV27; J gene: TRBJ2-3; CDR3 protein: CASSKTDTQYF; CDR3 DNA: TGTGCCAGCAGCAAGACAGATACGCAGTATTTT
clone size: .; D gene: TRBD2; V gene: TRBV9; J gene: TRBJ2-5; CDR3 protein: CASSVPSGVQYF; CDR3 DNA: TGTGCCAGCAGCGTCCCGAGCGGGGTTCAGTACTTC
clone size: .; D gene: TRBD1; V gene: TRBV5-1; J gene: TRBJ1-3; CDR3 protein: CASSEGQGTSGNTIYF; CDR3 DNA: TGCGCCAGCAGCGAGGGACAGGGAACCTCTGGAAACACCATATATTTT
clone size: .; D gene: .; V gene: TRBV4-1; J gene: TRBJ1-1; CDR3 protein: CASSQPGQGIFWAFF; CDR3 DNA: TGCGCCAGCAGCCAACCCGGACAAGGAATCTTCTGGGCTTTCTTT
clone size: .; D gene: .; V gene: TRBV9; J gene: TRBJ2-1; CDR3 protein: CASSVDYDSASFYNEQFF; CDR3 DNA: TGTGCCAGCAGCGTAGACTATGATAGCGCAAGCTTCTACAATGAGCAGTTCTTC
clone size: .; D gene: .; V gene: TRBV29-1; J gene: TRBJ1-1; CDR3 protein: CSVRDGLSSAFF; CDR3 DNA: TGCAGCGTTAGAGACGGACTCTCTAGCGCTTTCTTT
clone size: .; D gene: .; V gene: TRBV6-4; J gene: TRBJ1-5; CDR3 protein: CASRGVRRNQPQHF; CDR3 DNA: TGTGCCAGCAGAGGGGTGAGGAGAAATCAGCCCCAGCATTTT
clone size: .; D gene: TRBD2; V gene: TRBV3-1/TRBV3-2; J gene: TRBJ2-1; CDR3 protein: CASSQAGTNNEQFF; CDR3 DNA: TGTGCCAGCAGCCAAGCCGGGACTAACAATGAGCAGTTCTTC
clone size: .; D gene: .; V gene: TRBV6-6; J gene: TRBJ1-2; CDR3 protein: CASSPDPNYGYTF; CDR3 DNA: TGTGCCAGCAGTCCGGACCCTAACTATGGCTACACCTTC
clone size: .; D gene: TRBD2; V gene: TRBV11-3; J gene: TRBJ2-7; CDR3 protein: CASSIGGTSRYEQYF; CDR3 DNA: TGTGCCAGCAGCATAGGGGGGACTAGCAGGTACGAGCAGTACTTC
clone size: .; D gene: .; V gene: TRBV2; J gene: TRBJ1-5; CDR3 protein: CASSQIHQPQHF; CDR3 DNA: TGTGCCAGCAGTCAGATTCATCAGCCCCAGCATTTT
clone size: .; D gene: TRBD1; V gene: TRBV18; J gene: TRBJ2-5; CDR3 protein: CASSPFGQGGETQYF; CDR3 DNA: TGTGCCAGCTCACCATTCGGACAGGGGGGAGAGACCCAGTACTTC
clone size: .; D gene: .; V gene: TRBV11-3; J gene: TRBJ2-1; CDR3 protein: CASSSLSGIEQFF; CDR3 DNA: TGTGCCAGCAGCTCGCTCTCCGGTATCGAGCAGTTCTTC
clone size: few; D gene: TRBD1; V gene: TRBV11-3; J gene: TRBJ2-7; CDR3 protein: CASSDSSGTGAYEQYF; CDR3 DNA: TGTGCCAGCAGCGATTCTTCCGGGACAGGCGCCTACGAGCAGTACTTC
clone size: .; D gene: .; V gene: TRBV4-2; J gene: TRBJ2-5; CDR3 protein: CASSQWGLETQYF; CDR3 DNA: TGTGCCAGCAGCCAATGGGGTCTAGAGACCCAGTACTTC
clone size: few; D gene: .; V gene: TRBV6-5; J gene: TRBJ1-6; CDR3 protein: CASTPGRLGSPLHF; CDR3 DNA: TGTGCCAGCACCCCAGGACGTCTCGGCTCACCCCTCCACTTT
clone size: once; D gene: .; V gene: TRBV27; J gene: TRBJ1-1; CDR3 protein: CASSSGASTEAFF; CDR3 DNA: TGTGCCAGCAGTTCTGGGGCGAGCACTGAAGCTTTCTTT
clone size: .; D gene: TRBD1; V gene: TRBV29-1; J gene: TRBJ2-7; CDR3 protein: CSVEGFTGDSYEQYF; CDR3 DNA: TGCAGCGTTGAGGGGTTCACCGGGGACAGCTACGAGCAGTACTTC
clone size: few; D gene: .; V gene: TRBV5-4; J gene: TRBJ2-1; CDR3 protein: CASSPEAGSYNEQFF; CDR3 DNA: TGTGCCAGCAGCCCGGAGGCAGGGTCCTACAATGAGCAGTTCTTC
clone size: once; D gene: TRBD1; V gene: TRBV5-5; J gene: TRBJ1-1; CDR3 protein: CASSLSYHRGTEAFF; CDR3 DNA: TGTGCCAGCAGCCTCTCCTATCACAGGGGGACTGAAGCTTTCTTT
clone size: .; D gene: .; V gene: TRBV5-1; J gene: TRBJ1-2; CDR3 protein: CASSLVSLAGSYHGYTF; CDR3 DNA: TGCGCCAGCAGCTTGGTTAGTTTGGCAGGGTCCTATCATGGCTACACCTTC
clone size: .; D gene: .; V gene: TRBV24-1; J gene: TRBJ2-3; CDR3 protein: CATPGQSTDTQYF; CDR3 DNA: TGTGCCACCCCTGGACAGAGCACAGATACGCAGTATTTT
clone size: .; D gene: TRBD1; V gene: TRBV7-8; J gene: TRBJ1-5; CDR3 protein: CASSLGTASYSNQPQHF; CDR3 DNA: TGTGCCAGCAGCCTCGGGACAGCTTCTTATAGCAATCAGCCCCAGCATTTT
clone size: many; D gene: .; V gene: TRBV6-6; J gene: TRBJ2-2; CDR3 protein: CASSYSSGGPGELFF; CDR3 DNA: TGTGCCAGCAGTTACTCGAGTGGGGGGCCCGGGGAGCTGTTTTTT
clone size: .; D gene: .; V gene: TRBV5-4; J gene: TRBJ2-3; CDR3 protein: CASSPELRDTQYF; CDR3 DNA: TGTGCCAGCAGCCCCGAACTTCGGGATACGCAGTATTTT
clone size: .; D gene: .; V gene: TRBV30; J gene: TRBJ2-7; CDR3 protein: CAGQGHSYEQYF; CDR3 DNA: TGTGCCGGCCAGGGTCACTCCTACGAGCAGTACTTC
clone size: .; D gene: TRBD2; V gene: TRBV9; J gene: TRBJ2-1; CDR3 protein: CASSKTSGRAGYEQFF; CDR3 DNA: TGTGCCAGCAGCAAAACTAGCGGGAGGGCCGGATATGAGCAGTTCTTC
clone size: .; D gene: .; V gene: TRBV9; J gene: TRBJ2-7; CDR3 protein: CASSVRAKGPYYEQYF; CDR3 DNA: TGTGCCAGCAGCGTCCGCGCGAAGGGTCCTTACTACGAGCAGTACTTC
clone size: .; D gene: TRBD2; V gene: TRBV19; J gene: TRBJ2-2; CDR3 protein: CASTIRLAGGHTGELFF; CDR3 DNA: TGTGCCAGTACCATAAGACTAGCGGGAGGTCACACCGGGGAGCTGTTTTTT
clone size: .; D gene: .; V gene: TRBV10-3; J gene: TRBJ2-5; CDR3 protein: CAISVAVETQYF; CDR3 DNA: TGTGCCATCAGTGTAGCAGTAGAGACCCAGTACTTC
clone size: .; D gene: .; V gene: TRBV4-1; J gene: TRBJ2-7; CDR3 protein: CASSQAPSDAQLYEQYF; CDR3 DNA: TGCGCCAGCAGCCAAGCACCGAGTGACGCGCAACTTTACGAGCAGTACTTC
clone size: few; D gene: TRBD1; V gene: TRBV25-1; J gene: TRBJ1-3; CDR3 protein: CASQGTGGYTIYF; CDR3 DNA: TGTGCCAGCCAAGGGACAGGGGGATACACCATATATTTT
clone size: .; D gene: TRBD1; V gene: TRBV27; J gene: TRBJ2-1; CDR3 protein: CASSPGGGPSSYNEQFF; CDR3 DNA: TGTGCCAGCAGTCCAGGGGGCGGTCCTAGCTCCTACAATGAGCAGTTCTTC
clone size: .; D gene: TRBD1; V gene: TRBV7-8; J gene: TRBJ1-5; CDR3 protein: CASSLETGGSNQPQHF; CDR3 DNA: TGTGCCAGCAGCTTAGAAACAGGGGGGAGCAATCAGCCCCAGCATTTT
clone size: .; D gene: .; V gene: TRBV11-3; J gene: TRBJ2-5; CDR3 protein: CASSLYVRGDLETQYF; CDR3 DNA: TGTGCCAGCAGCTTATATGTCAGGGGGGATCTAGAGACCCAGTACTTC
clone size: few; D gene: .; V gene: TRBV4-1; J gene: TRBJ1-4; CDR3 protein: CASSQTLPQKLFF; CDR3 DNA: TGCGCCAGCAGCCAAACCTTACCCCAAAAACTGTTTTTT
clone size: .; D gene: TRBD1; V gene: TRBV4-2; J gene: TRBJ1-6; CDR3 protein: CASSQEGTGGLSPLHF; CDR3 DNA: TGTGCCAGCAGCCAAGAAGGGACAGGGGGCCTCTCACCCCTCCACTTT
clone size: medium-sized; D gene: .; V gene: TRBV3-1/TRBV3-2; J gene: TRBJ2-5; CDR3 protein: CASSQDRGDVETQYF; CDR3 DNA: TGTGCCAGCAGCCAAGATAGGGGAGACGTAGAGACCCAGTACTTC
clone size: .; D gene: .; V gene: TRBV29-1; J gene: TRBJ1-2; CDR3 protein: CSAAGKGGYTF; CDR3 DNA: TGCAGCGCAGCCGGGAAGGGTGGCTACACCTTC